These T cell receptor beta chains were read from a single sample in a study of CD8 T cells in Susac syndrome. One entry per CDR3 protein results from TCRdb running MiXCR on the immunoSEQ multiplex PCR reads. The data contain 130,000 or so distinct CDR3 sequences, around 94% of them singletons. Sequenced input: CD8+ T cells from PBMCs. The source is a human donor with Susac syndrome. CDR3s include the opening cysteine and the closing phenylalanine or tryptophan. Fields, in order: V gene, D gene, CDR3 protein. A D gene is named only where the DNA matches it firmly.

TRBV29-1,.,CSVEHGANGYTF
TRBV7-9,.,CATSPDRSQETQYF
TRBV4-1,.,CASSPTPRTEQYF
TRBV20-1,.,CSAREAGSNQPQHF
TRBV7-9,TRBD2,CASSLGDGLAVASDTQYF
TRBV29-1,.,CSVVRGSEQFF
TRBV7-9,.,CASSFGNPGELFF
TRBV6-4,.,CASSFSGEADTQYF
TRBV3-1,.,CASSQDNGEAYEQYF
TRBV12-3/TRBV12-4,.,CASSPYMSTEAFF
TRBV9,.,CASSQDTTYNEQFF
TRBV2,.,CASSDRQEGWETQYF
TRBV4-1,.,CASSQNRYSNQPQHF
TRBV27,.,CASRIGQGGETQYF
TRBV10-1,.,CASRRAGPSPLDTQYF
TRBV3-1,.,CASSQDGPGDSYEQYF
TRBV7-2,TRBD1,CASSLVGRGREQYF
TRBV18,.,CASSPTGNTGELFF
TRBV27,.,CASRIQGKDQPQHF
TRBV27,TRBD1,CASSLGQGAIEAFF
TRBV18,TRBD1,CASSRGEPGQGIFYEQYF
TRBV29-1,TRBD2,CSVEPGLAESTDTQYF
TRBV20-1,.,CSAAADTGELFF
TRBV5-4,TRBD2,CASSPLTGTTLQYF
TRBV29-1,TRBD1,CSVQDREYEQYF